This TCR beta chain was identified during a study of cytomegalovirus exposure and HLA in healthy donors. Overall study results and limits: A later analysis linked roughly 17,000 TCR beta sequences to HLA alleles at 0.05 false discovery rate. Donor immune exposure was known only as CMV serostatus. Sequencing artifact likely explains a cluster of highly shared sequence variants.

The PCR used 60 Vbeta and 13 Jbeta primers. TCRdb's copy holds only in-frame clones and misses some; the assay was immunoSEQ multiplex PCR. The sample lists 150,000 to 200,000 clones, 78% occurring once. About this clone: Its target is unknown.

The clonotype was recovered from a male donor in good health and CMV-seronegative. Sequenced sample: PBMCs.

For the CDR3, the DNA is TGTGCCAGCAGTTTTCGGACAGGGGCCTACGAGCAGTACTTC. It translates to CASSFRTGAYEQYF. The chain recombines TRBV27 with TRBJ2-7, with TRBD1 matching over 9 bases. Trimming took 3 bases from V and 2 from J; bases not matched to a gene: 2. In germline, CDR1 is MNHEY, CDR2 SMNVEV (reference sequence). This CDR3 has 14 amino acids.